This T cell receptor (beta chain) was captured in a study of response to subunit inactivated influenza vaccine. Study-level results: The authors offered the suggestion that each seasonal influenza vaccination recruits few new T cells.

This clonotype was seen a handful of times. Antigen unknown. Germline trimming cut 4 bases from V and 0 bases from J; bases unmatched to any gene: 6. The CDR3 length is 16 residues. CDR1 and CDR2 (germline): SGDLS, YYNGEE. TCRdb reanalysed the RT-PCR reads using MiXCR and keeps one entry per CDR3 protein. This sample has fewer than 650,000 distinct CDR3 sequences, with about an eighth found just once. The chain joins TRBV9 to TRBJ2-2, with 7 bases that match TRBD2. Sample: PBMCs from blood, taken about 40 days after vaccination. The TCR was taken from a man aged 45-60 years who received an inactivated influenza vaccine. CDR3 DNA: TGTGCCAGCAGCCATATAGCGGGTCCGAACACCGGGGAGCTGTTTTTT. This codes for CASSHIAGPNTGELFF. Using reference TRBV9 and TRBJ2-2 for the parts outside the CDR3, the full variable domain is DSGVTQTPKHLITATGQRVTLRCSPRSGDLSVYWYQQSLDQGLQFLIQYYNGEERAKGNILERFSAQQFPDLHSELNLSSLELGDSALYFCASSHIAGPNTGELFFGEGSRLTVL.